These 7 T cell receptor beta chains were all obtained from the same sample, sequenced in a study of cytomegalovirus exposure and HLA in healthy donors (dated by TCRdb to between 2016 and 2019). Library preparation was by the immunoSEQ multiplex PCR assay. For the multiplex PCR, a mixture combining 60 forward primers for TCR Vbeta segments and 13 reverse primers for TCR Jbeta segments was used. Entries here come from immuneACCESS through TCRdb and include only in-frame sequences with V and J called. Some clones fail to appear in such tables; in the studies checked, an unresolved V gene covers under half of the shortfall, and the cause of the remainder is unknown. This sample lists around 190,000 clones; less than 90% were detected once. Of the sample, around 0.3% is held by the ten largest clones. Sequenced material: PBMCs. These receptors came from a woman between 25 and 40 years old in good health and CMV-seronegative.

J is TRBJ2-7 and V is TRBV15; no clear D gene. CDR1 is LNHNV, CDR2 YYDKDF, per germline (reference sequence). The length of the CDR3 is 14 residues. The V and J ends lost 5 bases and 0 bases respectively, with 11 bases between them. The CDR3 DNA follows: TGTGCCACCAGCGCTGACTGGAACTCCTACGAGCAGTACTTC. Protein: CATSADWNSYEQYF.

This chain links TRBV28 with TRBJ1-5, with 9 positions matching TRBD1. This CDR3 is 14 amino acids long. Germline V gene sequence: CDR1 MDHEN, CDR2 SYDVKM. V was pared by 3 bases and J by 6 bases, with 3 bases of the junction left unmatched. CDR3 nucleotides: TGTGCCAGCAGTTTGGGGACAGGGATTCAGCCCCAGCATTTT. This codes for CASSLGTGIQPQHF.

The CDR3 loop reads CASSAGQARNTEAFF. CDR3 DNA: TGTGCCAGCAGTGCCGGACAGGCGAGAAACACTGAAGCTTTCTTT. The chain joins TRBV6-1 to TRBJ1-1; 7 bases align to TRBD1. This CDR3 comprises 15 residues. Unmatched junction bases numbered 7, after V lost 4 bases and J lost 2 bases. Germline V gene data show CDR1 as MNHNS and CDR2 as SASEGT.

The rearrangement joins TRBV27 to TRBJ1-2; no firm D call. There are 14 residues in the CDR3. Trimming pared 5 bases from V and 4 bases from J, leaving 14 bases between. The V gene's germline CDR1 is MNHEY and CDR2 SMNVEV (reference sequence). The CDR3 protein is CASSPTGKGYGYTF. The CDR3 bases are TGTGCCAGCAGTCCGACCGGGAAGGGCTATGGCTACACCTTC.

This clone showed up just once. The CDR3 reads CASSIFDRALTADTQYF. In nucleotides, the CDR3 is TGTGCCAGCAGCATCTTCGACAGAGCCCTTACCGCAGATACGCAGTATTTT. The chain joins TRBV5-6 to TRBJ2-3; tentative D call: TRBD1 (5 bases). The germline V and J ends were trimmed by 4 bases and 4 bases, with 22 bases remaining between them. The length of the CDR3 is 17 residues. Per the germline V gene, CDR1 is SGHDT and CDR2 is YYEEEE.

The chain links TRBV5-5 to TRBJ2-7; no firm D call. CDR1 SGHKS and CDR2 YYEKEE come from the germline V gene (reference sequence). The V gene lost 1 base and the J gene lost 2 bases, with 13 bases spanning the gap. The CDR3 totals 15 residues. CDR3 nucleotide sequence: TGTGCCAGCAGCTTGTTCGTAGGAGCAGCCTACGAGCAGTACTTC. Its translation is CASSLFVGAAYEQYF. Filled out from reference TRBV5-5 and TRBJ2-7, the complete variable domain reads DAGVTQSPTHLIKTRGQQVTLRCSPISGHKSVSWYQQVLGQGPQFIFQYYEKEERGRGNFPDRFSARQFPNYSSELNVNALLLGDSALYLCASSLFVGAAYEQYFGPGTRLTVT.

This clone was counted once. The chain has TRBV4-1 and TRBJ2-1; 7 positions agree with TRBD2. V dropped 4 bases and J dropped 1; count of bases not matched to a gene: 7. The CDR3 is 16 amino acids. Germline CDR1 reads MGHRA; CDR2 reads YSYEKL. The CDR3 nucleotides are TGCGCCAGCAGCCGGCCTAAGCGGGGATCCTACAATGAGCAGTTCTTC. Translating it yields CASSRPKRGSYNEQFF.